Listed below are T cell receptor beta chains from one sample, sequenced in a study of response to subunit inactivated influenza vaccine. Each CDR3 protein is one row after TCRdb ran MiXCR on the RT-PCR reads. The sample records approximately 500,000 distinct CDR3 sequences, 10% to 15% being singletons. The sample consisted of PBMCs from blood, taken around seven weeks after vaccination. The source is a man aged 50 to 60 who received an inactivated influenza vaccine. Both conserved end residues are part of each CDR3. D genes are given only for firm matches. Clone size is shown for a subset of rows, as once, few, many or a class of expanded clone.

D gene	V gene	clone size	J gene	CDR3 protein	CDR3 DNA
NA	TRBV12-3/TRBV12-4	few	TRBJ2-3	CASTLGSGYSTDTQYF	TGTGCCAGCACCTTGGGCAGCGGGTATAGCACAGATACGCAGTATTTT
NA	TRBV27	few	TRBJ2-6	CASSPDESGANVLTF	TGTGCCAGCAGTCCCGACGAGTCTGGGGCCAACGTCCTGACTTTC
NA	TRBV4-3	NA	TRBJ2-7	CASSRARLGFEQYF	TGCGCCAGCAGCCGCGCTCGTCTTGGGTTCGAGCAGTACTTC
NA	TRBV20-1	NA	TRBJ1-1	CSAPLEMWEMNTEAFF	TGCAGTGCTCCTTTAGAAATGTGGGAGATGAACACTGAAGCTTTCTTT
NA	TRBV29-1	few	TRBJ2-1	CSGRDSGRNEQFF	TGCAGCGGACGGGATTCCGGCCGCAATGAGCAGTTCTTC
NA	TRBV21-1	NA	TRBJ2-5	CASSKYRTGKETQYF	TGTGCCAGCAGCAAATACAGGACAGGGAAAGAGACCCAGTACTTC
NA	TRBV7-8	few	TRBJ2-1	CASSLGGGTVYNEQFF	TGTGCCAGCAGCTTAGGAGGCGGGACAGTGTACAATGAGCAGTTCTTC
NA	TRBV20-1	NA	TRBJ1-5	CSARRGVGYSNQPQHF	TGCAGTGCAAGAAGAGGGGTGGGCTATAGCAATCAGCCCCAGCATTTT
NA	TRBV29-1	many	TRBJ2-1	CSVGQINEQFF	TGCAGCGTTGGACAGATCAATGAGCAGTTCTTC
NA	TRBV29-1	few	TRBJ1-1	CSVVTGTEAFF	TGCAGCGTCGTTACAGGGACTGAAGCTTTCTTT
NA	TRBV4-3	NA	TRBJ2-3	CASSQGSSGSGTDTQYF	TGCGCCAGCAGCCAAGGGTCTAGTGGGAGCGGCACAGATACGCAGTATTTT
NA	TRBV12-3/TRBV12-4	many	TRBJ2-3	CASSGRTDTQYF	TGTGCCAGCTCGGGAAGGACAGATACGCAGTATTTT
NA	TRBV29-1	few	TRBJ2-7	CSAVGGLLLEQYF	TGCAGCGCCGTCGGAGGGCTGCTACTGGAGCAGTACTTC
TRBD2	TRBV16	once	TRBJ2-1	CASSLSRLAGNYNEQFF	TGTGCCAGCAGCCTCTCCAGGCTAGCGGGGAATTACAATGAGCAGTTCTTC
NA	TRBV7-2	few	TRBJ2-4	CASRPDSSKNIQYF	TGTGCCAGCAGACCAGACAGTTCCAAAAACATTCAGTACTTC